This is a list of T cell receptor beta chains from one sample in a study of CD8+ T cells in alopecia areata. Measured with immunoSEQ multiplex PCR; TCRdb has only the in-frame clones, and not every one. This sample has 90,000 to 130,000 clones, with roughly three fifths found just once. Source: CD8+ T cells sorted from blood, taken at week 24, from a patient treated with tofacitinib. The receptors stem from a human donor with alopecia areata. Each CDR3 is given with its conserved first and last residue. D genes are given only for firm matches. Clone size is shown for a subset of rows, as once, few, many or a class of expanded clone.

CASSYSGDGLDEQFF	TGTGCCAGCAGTTATAGCGGGGACGGCCTGGATGAGCAGTTCTTC	TRBD2	TRBV25-1	TRBJ2-1	-
CASSSRLGARDRASTDTQYF	TGTGCCAGCAGCTCCCGATTAGGGGCCCGGGACAGGGCTAGCACAGATACGCAGTATTTT	TRBD1	TRBV2	TRBJ2-3	-
CASSPGDETYEQYF	TGCGCCAGCAGCCCGGGGGACGAAACCTACGAGCAGTACTTC	-	TRBV5-1	TRBJ2-7	once
CAISESAREPYGYTF	TGTGCCATCAGTGAGTCGGCAAGGGAGCCCTATGGCTACACCTTC	-	TRBV10-3	TRBJ1-2	-
CASSTGQVAYGYTF	TGTGCCAGCAGCACGGGACAGGTCGCCTATGGCTACACCTTC	TRBD1	TRBV5-6	TRBJ1-2	few
CASSPMDNPVTEAFF	TGTGCCAGCAGCCCCATGGACAACCCGGTCACTGAAGCTTTCTTT	-	TRBV9	TRBJ1-1	few
CASSQTGLQETQYF	TGTGCCAGCAGCCAGACAGGTCTCCAAGAGACCCAGTACTTC	-	TRBV27	TRBJ2-5	once
CSVRGGNYEQYF	TGCAGCGTTAGGGGGGGGAACTACGAGCAGTACTTC	-	TRBV29-1	TRBJ2-7	once
CASSPPLGTSTDTQYF	TGTGCCAGCAGCCCACCTCTCGGAACTAGCACAGATACGCAGTATTTT	-	TRBV7-9	TRBJ2-3	-
CASSETSVRGEKLFF	TGTGCCAGCAGTGAAACGAGTGTCAGGGGTGAAAAACTGTTTTTT	-	TRBV2	TRBJ1-4	-
CASSQDGSSSGANVLTF	TGCGCCAGCAGCCAAGATGGGAGTAGCTCTGGGGCCAACGTCCTGACTTTC	-	TRBV4-1	TRBJ2-6	few
CASSALTGGPYGYTF	TGTGCCAGCAGCGCCCTTACAGGGGGTCCCTATGGCTACACCTTC	TRBD1	TRBV9	TRBJ1-2	-
CASSGGTSGASEQYF	TGTGCCAGCAGTGGAGGGACTAGCGGGGCTAGCGAGCAGTACTTC	TRBD2	TRBV6-1	TRBJ2-7	few
CASSFGAGLEETQYF	TGTGCCAGCAGCTTCGGAGCGGGGCTGGAAGAGACCCAGTACTTC	TRBD2	TRBV11-2	TRBJ2-5	-
CASSYSIGDSYEQYF	TGTGCCAGCAGTTACTCGATCGGGGATTCCTACGAGCAGTACTTC	-	TRBV6-5	TRBJ2-7	few
CASSYSGQFGYTF	TGTGCCAGCAGTTACTCGGGGCAATTCGGCTACACCTTC	-	TRBV6-5	TRBJ1-2	few
CAWDLGNTEAFF	TGTGCCTGGGACTTAGGGAACACTGAAGCTTTCTTT	-	TRBV30	TRBJ1-1	-
CASSVGAGTVEQYF	TGTGCCAGCAGTGTTGGGGCTGGGACAGTCGAGCAGTACTTC	TRBD1	TRBV25-1	TRBJ2-7	-
CASSVRNSNQPQHF	TGTGCCAGCAGTGTCCGTAATAGCAATCAGCCCCAGCATTTT	-	TRBV27	TRBJ1-5	-
CASSLRLLNYGYTF	TGTGCCAGCAGCCTACGACTGTTGAACTATGGCTACACCTTC	-	TRBV13	TRBJ1-2	few
CASSLWVSGGAYEQYF	TGTGCCAGCAGCTTATGGGTGTCAGGTGGGGCCTACGAGCAGTACTTC	-	TRBV11-2	TRBJ2-7	once
CAWTLQGQGNQPQHF	TGTGCCTGGACTCTTCAGGGACAGGGAAATCAGCCCCAGCATTTT	TRBD1	TRBV30	TRBJ1-5	-
CASSLDLLRGRDGYTF	TGTGCCAGCAGCTTAGATCTGCTCAGGGGGCGTGATGGCTACACCTTC	TRBD1	TRBV7-2	TRBJ1-2	-
CASSDSSDANYGYTF	TGTGCCAGCAGTGACTCCTCGGACGCTAACTATGGCTACACCTTC	-	TRBV6-5	TRBJ1-2	once
CASSRRDRAQETQYF	TGTGCCAGCAGTCGCCGGGACAGGGCCCAAGAGACCCAGTACTTC	TRBD1	TRBV27	TRBJ2-5	-
CASSLDGDEQFF	TGTGCCAGCAGCCTCGATGGGGATGAGCAGTTCTTC	-	TRBV9	TRBJ2-1	-
CASSEALWGGLSTDTQYF	TGTGCCAGCAGTGAAGCGCTTTGGGGGGGTCTCAGCACAGATACGCAGTATTTT	TRBD2	TRBV2	TRBJ2-3	few
CASSLAPGNGYTF	TGTGCCAGCAGCTTAGCTCCCGGGAATGGCTACACCTTC	-	TRBV13	TRBJ1-2	-
CASGKAGGPRAKNIQYF	TGTGCCAGTGGGAAGGCGGGGGGGCCCCGAGCCAAAAACATTCAGTACTTC	TRBD2	TRBV19	TRBJ2-4	-
CASSLNGPGELFF	TGTGCCAGCAGCTTGAACGGCCCCGGGGAGCTGTTTTTT	-	TRBV5-6	TRBJ2-2	few
CASSPGTRRLFF	TGTGCCAGCAGCCCCGGGACAAGAAGGCTGTTTTTT	-	TRBV5-4	TRBJ2-2	-
CAFATGPEAFF	TGTGCCTTCGCGACAGGCCCTGAAGCTTTCTTT	-	TRBV30	TRBJ1-1	-
CASSTSGGAAGELFF	TGTGCCAGCAGTACTAGCGGGGGGGCTGCCGGGGAGCTGTTTTTT	TRBD2	TRBV27	TRBJ2-2	-
CASSPSDRLYNEQFF	TGTGCCAGCAGTCCTTCTGACAGGCTCTACAATGAGCAGTTCTTC	-	TRBV27	TRBJ2-1	-
CASSEWSLGYGYTF	TGTGCCAGCAGTGAATGGTCTCTGGGCTATGGCTACACCTTC	-	TRBV25-1	TRBJ1-2	-
CASSQGASGETQYF	TGTGCCAGCAGTCAGGGGGCATCGGGGGAGACCCAGTACTTC	TRBD1	TRBV27	TRBJ2-5	few
CSVRTGSSSYNEQFF	TGCAGCGTGAGGACGGGATCAAGCTCCTACAATGAGCAGTTCTTC	-	TRBV29-1	TRBJ2-1	few
CASSLPGAGSAHEQFF	TGTGCCAGCAGCCTACCGGGGGCGGGGTCGGCCCATGAGCAGTTCTTC	-	TRBV7-2	TRBJ2-1	-
CAWSAGTGVGNTIYF	TGTGCCTGGAGTGCCGGGACAGGGGTTGGAAACACCATATATTTT	TRBD1	TRBV30	TRBJ1-3	-
CASSYGSGELFF	TGTGCCAGCAGTTACGGGTCCGGGGAGCTGTTTTTT	-	TRBV6-5	TRBJ2-2	-
CASSLEGGASFFYHEQFF	TGTGCCAGCAGCTTGGAAGGGGGCGCTTCGTTCTTTTATCATGAGCAGTTCTTC	TRBD1	TRBV5-6	TRBJ2-1	-
CASSYGGGEIFSPLHF	TGTGCCAGCAGTTACGGTGGGGGGGAAATTTTTTCACCCCTCCACTTT	-	TRBV6-5	TRBJ1-6	-
CASNRDSPNTEAFF	TGTGCCAGCAACCGAGACAGCCCGAACACTGAAGCTTTCTTT	-	TRBV6-5	TRBJ1-1	few
CATNTNKEAPEAFF	TGTGCCACCAACACCAACAAGGAGGCACCTGAAGCTTTCTTT	-	TRBV15	TRBJ1-1	-
CASSGQGQETQYF	TGTGCCAGCAGTGGACAGGGCCAAGAGACCCAGTACTTC	TRBD1	TRBV2	TRBJ2-5	few
CASSVATGEGLGRETQYF	TGTGCCAGCAGCGTAGCTACTGGTGAGGGACTAGGGAGAGAGACCCAGTACTTC	TRBD2	TRBV9	TRBJ2-5	-
CASSNRDTPHEQFF	TGTGCCAGCTCGAACCGGGACACACCCCATGAGCAGTTCTTC	-	TRBV18	TRBJ2-1	-
CAIAPEGLAGERDTQYF	TGTGCCATCGCACCCGAGGGACTAGCGGGGGAGCGGGATACGCAGTATTTT	TRBD2	TRBV10-3	TRBJ2-3	few
CASSYVSSGANVLTF	TGTGCCAGCAGTTACGTTAGCTCTGGGGCCAACGTCCTGACTTTC	-	TRBV6-5	TRBJ2-6	-
CASSSQLTEAFF	TGTGCCAGCAGTTCTCAGTTGACTGAAGCTTTCTTT	-	TRBV6-6	TRBJ1-1	-